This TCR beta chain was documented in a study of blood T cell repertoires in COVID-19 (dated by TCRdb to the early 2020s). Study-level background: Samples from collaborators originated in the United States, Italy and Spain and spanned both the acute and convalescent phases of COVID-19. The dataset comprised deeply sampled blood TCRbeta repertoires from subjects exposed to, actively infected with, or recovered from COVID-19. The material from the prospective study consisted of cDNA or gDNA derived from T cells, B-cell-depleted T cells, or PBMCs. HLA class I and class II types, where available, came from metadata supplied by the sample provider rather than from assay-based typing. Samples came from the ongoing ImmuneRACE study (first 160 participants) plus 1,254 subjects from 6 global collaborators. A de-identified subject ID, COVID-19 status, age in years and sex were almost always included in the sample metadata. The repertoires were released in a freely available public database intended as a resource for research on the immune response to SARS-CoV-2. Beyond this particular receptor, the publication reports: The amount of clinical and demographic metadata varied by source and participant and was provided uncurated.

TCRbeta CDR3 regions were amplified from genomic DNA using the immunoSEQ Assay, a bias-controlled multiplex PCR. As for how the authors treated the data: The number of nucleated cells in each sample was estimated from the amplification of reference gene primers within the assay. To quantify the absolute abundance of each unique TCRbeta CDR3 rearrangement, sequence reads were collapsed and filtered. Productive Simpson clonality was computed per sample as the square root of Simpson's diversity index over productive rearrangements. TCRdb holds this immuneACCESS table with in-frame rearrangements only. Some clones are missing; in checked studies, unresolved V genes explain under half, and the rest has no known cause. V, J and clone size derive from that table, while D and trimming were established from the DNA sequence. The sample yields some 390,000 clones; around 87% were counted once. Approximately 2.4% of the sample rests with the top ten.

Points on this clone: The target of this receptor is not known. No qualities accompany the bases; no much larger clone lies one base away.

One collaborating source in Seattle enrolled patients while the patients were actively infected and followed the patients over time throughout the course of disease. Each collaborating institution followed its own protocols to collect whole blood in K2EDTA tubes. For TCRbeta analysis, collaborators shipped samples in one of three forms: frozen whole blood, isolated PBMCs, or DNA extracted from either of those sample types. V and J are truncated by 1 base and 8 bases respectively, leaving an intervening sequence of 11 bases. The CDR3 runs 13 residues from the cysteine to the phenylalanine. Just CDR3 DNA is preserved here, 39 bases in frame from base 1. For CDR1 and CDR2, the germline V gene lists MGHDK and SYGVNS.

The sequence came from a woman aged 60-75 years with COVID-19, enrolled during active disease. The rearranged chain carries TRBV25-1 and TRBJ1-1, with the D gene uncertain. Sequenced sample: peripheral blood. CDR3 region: CASSELGGSEAFF. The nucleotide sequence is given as TGTGCCAGCAGTGAATTGGGCGGGTCCGAAGCTTTCTTT.